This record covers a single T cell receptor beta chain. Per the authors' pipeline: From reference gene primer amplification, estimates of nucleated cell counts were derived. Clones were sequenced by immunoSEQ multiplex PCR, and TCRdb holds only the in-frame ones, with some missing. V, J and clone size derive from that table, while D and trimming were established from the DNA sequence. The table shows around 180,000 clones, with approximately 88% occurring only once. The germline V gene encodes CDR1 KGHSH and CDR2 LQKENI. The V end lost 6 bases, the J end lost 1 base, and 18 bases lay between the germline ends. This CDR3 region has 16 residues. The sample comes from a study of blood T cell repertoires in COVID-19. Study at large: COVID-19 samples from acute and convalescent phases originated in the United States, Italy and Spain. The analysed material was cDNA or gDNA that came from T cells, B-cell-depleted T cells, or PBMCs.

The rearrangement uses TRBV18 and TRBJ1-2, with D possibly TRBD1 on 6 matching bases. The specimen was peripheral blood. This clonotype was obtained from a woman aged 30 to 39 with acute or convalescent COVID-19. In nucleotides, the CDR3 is TGTGCCAGCTCCCAGGACAGATCCGGCGTTAACTATGGCTACACCTTC. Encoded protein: CASSQDRSGVNYGYTF.